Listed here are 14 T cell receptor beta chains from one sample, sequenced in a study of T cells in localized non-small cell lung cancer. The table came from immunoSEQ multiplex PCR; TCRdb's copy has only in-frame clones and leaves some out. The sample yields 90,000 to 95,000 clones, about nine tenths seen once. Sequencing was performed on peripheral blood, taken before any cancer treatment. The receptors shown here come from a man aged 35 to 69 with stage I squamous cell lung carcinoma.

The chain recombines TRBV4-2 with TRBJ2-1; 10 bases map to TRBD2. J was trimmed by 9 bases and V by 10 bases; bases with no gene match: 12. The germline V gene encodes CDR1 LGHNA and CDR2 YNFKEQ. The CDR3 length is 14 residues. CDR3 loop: CATGSGGGRSEQFF. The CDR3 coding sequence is TGTGCCACCGGGAGCGGGGGGGGCCGTAGTGAGCAGTTCTTC.

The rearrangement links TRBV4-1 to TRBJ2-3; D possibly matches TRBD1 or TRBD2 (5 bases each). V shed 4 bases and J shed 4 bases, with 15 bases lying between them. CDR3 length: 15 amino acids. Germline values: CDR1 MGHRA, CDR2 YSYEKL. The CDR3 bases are TGCGCCAGCAGCCCCCACGGGACGCCTTCAGATACGCAGTATTTT. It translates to CASSPHGTPSDTQYF.

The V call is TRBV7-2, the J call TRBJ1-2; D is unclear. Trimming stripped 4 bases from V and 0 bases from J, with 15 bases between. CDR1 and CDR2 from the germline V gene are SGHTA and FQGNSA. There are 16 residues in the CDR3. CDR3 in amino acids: CASSYREMSANYGYTF. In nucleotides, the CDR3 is TGTGCCAGCAGCTACCGGGAGATGTCAGCTAACTATGGCTACACCTTC.

The CDR3 DNA follows: TGTGCCAGCGCCCCCCCGGCTAGCAGGGCGGGGAGGACGCTGTTTTTT. Translation gives CASAPPASRAGRTLFF. The J gene is TRBJ2-2, the V gene TRBV7-2; tentative D call: TRBD2 (6 bases). The V end was cut by 8 bases, the J end by 13 bases, with 29 bases between. This CDR3 comprises 16 residues. Germline values: CDR1 SGHTA, CDR2 FQGNSA.

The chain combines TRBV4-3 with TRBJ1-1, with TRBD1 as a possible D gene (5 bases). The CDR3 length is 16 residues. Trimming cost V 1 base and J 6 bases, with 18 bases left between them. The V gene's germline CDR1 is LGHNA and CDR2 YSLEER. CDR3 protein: CASSQVTGRKDAEAFF. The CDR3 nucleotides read TGCGCCAGCAGCCAAGTCACAGGTAGGAAAGACGCTGAAGCTTTCTTT.

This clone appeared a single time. In DNA form, the CDR3 reads TGTGCCAGCAGCCCGAGACAGGTTAGCACAGATACGCAGTATTTT. Amino acid sequence: CASSPRQVSTDTQYF. This chain links TRBV6-5 with TRBJ2-3; D might be TRBD1 (6 bases). CDR3 length: 15 residues. The germline CDR1 and CDR2 sequences are MNHEY and SVGAGI. The V and J ends lost 6 bases and 0 bases respectively, with 13 bases between them.

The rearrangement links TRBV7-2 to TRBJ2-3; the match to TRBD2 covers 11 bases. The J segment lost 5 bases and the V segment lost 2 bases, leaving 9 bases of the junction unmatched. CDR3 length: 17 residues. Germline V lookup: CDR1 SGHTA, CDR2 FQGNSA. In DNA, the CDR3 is TGTGCCAGCAGCTTAACACTAGCGGGGGTTGTCGGAGATACGCAGTATTTT. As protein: CASSLTLAGVVGDTQYF.

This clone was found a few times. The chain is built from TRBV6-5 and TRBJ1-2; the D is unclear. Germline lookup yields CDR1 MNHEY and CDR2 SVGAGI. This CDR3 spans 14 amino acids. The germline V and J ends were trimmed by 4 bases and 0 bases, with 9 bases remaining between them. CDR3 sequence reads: CASSSHMTNYGYTF. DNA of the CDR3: TGTGCCAGCAGTTCCCACATGACTAACTATGGCTACACCTTC.

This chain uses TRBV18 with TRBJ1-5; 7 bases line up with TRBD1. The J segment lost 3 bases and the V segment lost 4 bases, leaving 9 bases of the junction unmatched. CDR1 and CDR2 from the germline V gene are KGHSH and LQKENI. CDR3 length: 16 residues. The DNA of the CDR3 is TGTGCCAGCTCACTCCAAGGGGGCAGCTTCAATCAGCCCCAGCATTTT. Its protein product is CASSLQGGSFNQPQHF.

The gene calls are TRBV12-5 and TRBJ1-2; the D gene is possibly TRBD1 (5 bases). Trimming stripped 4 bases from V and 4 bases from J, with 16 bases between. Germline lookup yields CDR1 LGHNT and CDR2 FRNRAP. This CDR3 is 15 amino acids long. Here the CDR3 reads CASGYDPGTAYGYTF. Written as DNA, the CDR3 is TGTGCTAGTGGTTACGACCCGGGGACGGCCTATGGCTACACCTTC.

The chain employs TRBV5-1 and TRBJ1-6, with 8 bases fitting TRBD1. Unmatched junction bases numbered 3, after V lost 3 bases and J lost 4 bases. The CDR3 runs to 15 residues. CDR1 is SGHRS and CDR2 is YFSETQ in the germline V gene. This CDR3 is CASSSTGDYNSPLHF. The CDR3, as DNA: TGCGCCAGCAGCTCGACAGGGGATTATAATTCACCCCTCCACTTT. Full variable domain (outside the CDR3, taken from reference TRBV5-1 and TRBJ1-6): KAGVTQTPRYLIKTRGQQVTLSCSPISGHRSVSWYQQTPGQGLQFLFEYFSETQRNKGNFPGRFSGRQFSNSRSEMNVSTLELGDSALYLCASSSTGDYNSPLHFGNGTRLTVT.

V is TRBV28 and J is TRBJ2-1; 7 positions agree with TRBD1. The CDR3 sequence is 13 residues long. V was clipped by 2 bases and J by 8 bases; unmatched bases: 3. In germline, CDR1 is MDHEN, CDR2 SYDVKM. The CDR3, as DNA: TGTGCCAGCAGTTTAAGCAGGGGGTATGAGCAGTTCTTC. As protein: CASSLSRGYEQFF.

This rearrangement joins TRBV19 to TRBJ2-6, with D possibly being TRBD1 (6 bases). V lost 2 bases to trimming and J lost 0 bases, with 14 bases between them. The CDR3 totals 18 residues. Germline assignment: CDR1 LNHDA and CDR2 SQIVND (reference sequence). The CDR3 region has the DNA TGTGCCAGTAGTATAAGGACAGCTCAATCCTCTGGGGCCAACGTCCTGACTTTC. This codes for CASSIRTAQSSGANVLTF.

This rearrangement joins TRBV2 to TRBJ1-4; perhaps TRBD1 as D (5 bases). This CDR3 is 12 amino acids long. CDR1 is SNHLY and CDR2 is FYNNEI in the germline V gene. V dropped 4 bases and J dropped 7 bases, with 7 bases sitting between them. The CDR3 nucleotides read TGTGCCAGCAGTGGGCAGGGTGAAAAACTGTTTTTT. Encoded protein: CASSGQGEKLFF.